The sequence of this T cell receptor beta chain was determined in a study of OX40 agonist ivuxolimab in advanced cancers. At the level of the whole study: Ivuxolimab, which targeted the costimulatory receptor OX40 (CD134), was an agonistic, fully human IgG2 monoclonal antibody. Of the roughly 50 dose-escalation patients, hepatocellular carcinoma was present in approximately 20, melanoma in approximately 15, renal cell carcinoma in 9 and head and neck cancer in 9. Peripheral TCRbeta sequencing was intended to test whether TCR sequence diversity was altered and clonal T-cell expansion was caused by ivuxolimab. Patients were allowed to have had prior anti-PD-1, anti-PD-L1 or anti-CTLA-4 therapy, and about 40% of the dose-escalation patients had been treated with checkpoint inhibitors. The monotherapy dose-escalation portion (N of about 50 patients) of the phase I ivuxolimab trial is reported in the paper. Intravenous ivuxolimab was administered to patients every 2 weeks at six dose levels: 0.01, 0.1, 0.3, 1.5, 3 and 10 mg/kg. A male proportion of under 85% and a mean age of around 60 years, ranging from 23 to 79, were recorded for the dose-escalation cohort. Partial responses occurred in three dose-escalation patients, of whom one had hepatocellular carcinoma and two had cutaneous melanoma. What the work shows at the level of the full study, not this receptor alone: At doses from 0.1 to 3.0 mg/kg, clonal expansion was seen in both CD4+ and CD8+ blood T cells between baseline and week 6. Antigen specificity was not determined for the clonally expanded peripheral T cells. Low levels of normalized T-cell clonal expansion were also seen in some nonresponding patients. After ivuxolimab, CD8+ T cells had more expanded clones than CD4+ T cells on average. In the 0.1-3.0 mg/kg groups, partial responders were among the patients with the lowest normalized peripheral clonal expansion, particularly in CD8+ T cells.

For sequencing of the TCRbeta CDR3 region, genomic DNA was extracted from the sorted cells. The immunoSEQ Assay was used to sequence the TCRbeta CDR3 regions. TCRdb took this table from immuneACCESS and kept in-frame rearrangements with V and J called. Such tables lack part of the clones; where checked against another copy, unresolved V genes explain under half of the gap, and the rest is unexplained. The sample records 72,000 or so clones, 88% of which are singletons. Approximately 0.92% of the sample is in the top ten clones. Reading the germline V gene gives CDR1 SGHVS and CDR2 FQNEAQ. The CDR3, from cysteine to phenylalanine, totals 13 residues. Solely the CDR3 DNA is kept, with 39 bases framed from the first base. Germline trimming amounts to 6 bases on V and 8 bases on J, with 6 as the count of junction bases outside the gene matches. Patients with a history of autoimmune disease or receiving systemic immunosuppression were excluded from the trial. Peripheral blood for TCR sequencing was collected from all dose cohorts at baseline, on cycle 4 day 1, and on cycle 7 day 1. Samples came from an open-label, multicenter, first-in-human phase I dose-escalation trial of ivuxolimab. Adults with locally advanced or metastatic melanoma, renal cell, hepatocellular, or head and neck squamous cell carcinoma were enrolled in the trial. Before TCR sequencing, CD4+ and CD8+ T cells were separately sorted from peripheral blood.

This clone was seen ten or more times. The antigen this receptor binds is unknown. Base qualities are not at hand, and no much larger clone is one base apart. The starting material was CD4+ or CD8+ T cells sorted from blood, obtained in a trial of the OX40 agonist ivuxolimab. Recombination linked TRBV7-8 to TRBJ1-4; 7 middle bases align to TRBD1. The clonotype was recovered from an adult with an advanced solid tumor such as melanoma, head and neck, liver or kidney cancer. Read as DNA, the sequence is TGTGCCAGCAGTTTCAGGGGGGACGAAAAACTGTTTTTT. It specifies CASSFRGDEKLFF.